This T cell receptor (beta chain) came from a study of blood T cell repertoires in COVID-19. At the level of the study: The analysed material was cDNA or gDNA that came from T cells, B-cell-depleted T cells, or PBMCs.

In the authors' workflow: Reference gene primers were amplified, and this amplification served to estimate nucleated cell counts. TCRdb keeps only in-frame clones here, not all; method: immunoSEQ multiplex PCR. V and J calls and clone size are given by that table; D and trimming were obtained from the DNA. The table records 200,000 to 250,000 clones, 65% to 90% of them present only once. This CDR3 has 15 amino acids. CDR1 KGHDR and CDR2 SFDVKD come from the germline V gene. Trimming removed 4 bases from V and 6 bases from J; junction bases left unmatched: 9. Seattle participants joined during active infection and were tracked over time.

The J gene is TRBJ1-2, the V gene TRBV24-1, with TRBD1 matching 8 bases. This TCR was recovered from a man aged 45-65 years with COVID-19, enrolled during active disease. Input material: peripheral blood. In DNA, the CDR3 is TGTGCCACCAGTGACCGTGGACAGGGCATCGATGGCTACACCTTC. Its protein is CATSDRGQGIDGYTF.